These 9 T cell receptor beta chains came from one sample sequenced in a study of T cells in Graves' hyperthyroidism and ophthalmopathy. RNA transcripts were the template for amplifying TCR beta CDR3 regions. In the first-round RT-PCR of the TCR CDR3, the HTBI primer set was used. One entry per CDR3 protein, called by TCRdb with MiXCR from the multiplex PCR reads. The repertoire has roughly 500,000 distinct CDR3 sequences, approximately 48% of them found once; the top ten carry 44%. Sequencing was performed on peripheral blood or thyroid tissue (not recorded which). These receptors were obtained from an adult woman with Graves' disease, either hyperthyroidism or ophthalmopathy (not recorded which).

In its sample, this clonotype was seen many times. The chain employs TRBV7-8 and TRBJ2-7, with D tentatively TRBD2 (6 bases). Germline V CDR1 and CDR2: SGHVS, FQNEAQ. The CDR3 runs to 15 residues. Trimming took 4 bases from V and 1 from J, leaving 14 bases between them. For the CDR3, the DNA is TGTGCCAGCAGCTCGAGGCGGGACGCATCCTACGAGCAGTACTTC. This gives the protein CASSSRRDASYEQYF.

This sequence joins TRBV2 and TRBJ1-6, with 9 bases lining up with TRBD1. The CDR3 loop spans 14 amino acids. J lost 13 bases, V lost 8 bases, and 12 bases had no gene match. The germline V gene encodes CDR1 SNHLY and CDR2 FYNNEI. The CDR3 loop reads CASVDRGSHQPLHF. DNA of the CDR3: TGTGCCAGCGTGGACAGGGGAAGTCATCAGCCCCTCCACTTT.

V gene TRBV7-8 combines with J gene TRBJ2-5; the D call may be TRBD1 or TRBD2 (5 bases each). The CDR3 spans 15 residues. Germline V lookup: CDR1 SGHVS, CDR2 FQNEAQ. The ends were cut back, 1 base at V and 7 bases at J, with 16 bases in the middle. The CDR3 protein is CASSLEALGVGTQYF. The CDR3, as DNA: TGTGCCAGCAGCTTAGAAGCATTGGGGGTTGGGACCCAGTACTTC.

This clonotype was recorded at least ten times. The chain recombines TRBV5-4 with TRBJ1-1; 10 bases match TRBD1. After removal of 4 bases from V and 10 bases from J, the junction contained 7 bases not matched to a gene. The CDR3 sequence is 13 residues long. Looked up from germline, CDR1 is SGHNT and CDR2 is YYREEE (reference sequence). The CDR3 DNA follows: TGTGCCAGCAGCCGGGACAGGGGTTCCGGAGCTTTCTTT. Translation gives CASSRDRGSGAFF. The variable domain in full, completed from reference TRBV5-4 and TRBJ1-1, reads ETGVTQSPTHLIKTRGQQVTLRCSSQSGHNTVSWYQQALGQGPQFIFQYYREEENGRGNFPPRFSGLQFPNYSSELNVNALELDDSALYLCASSRDRGSGAFFGQGTRLTVV.

This chain joins TRBV20-1 and TRBJ2-5; 7 bases agree with TRBD1. The CDR3 totals 13 residues. V lost 1 base, J lost 4 bases, and 3 bases stayed unmatched. Looked up from germline, CDR1 is DFQATT and CDR2 is SNEGSKA (reference sequence). The DNA of the CDR3 is TGCAGTGCTAGAGCTGGGACAGTAGAGACCCAGTACTTC. Protein: CSARAGTVETQYF.

This clonotype was found once. CDR3 sequence (DNA): TGCGCCAGCAGTGGGGCCAGCGGGGGTACGGGTGAGCAGTTCTTC. It specifies CASSGASGGTGEQFF. The chain couples TRBV10-2 to TRBJ2-1; 8 bases are a match to TRBD2. Per the germline V gene, CDR1 is WSHSY and CDR2 is SAAADI. The CDR3 covers 15 residues. The trim removed 4 bases at V and 9 bases at J, leaving 11 bases unmatched.

The rearrangement joins TRBV6-5 to TRBJ1-6; D call uncertain. Germline CDR1 and CDR2: MNHEY and SVGAGI. CDR3 length: 13 amino acids. The ends were cut back, 4 bases at V and 8 bases at J, with 9 bases in the middle. The CDR3 sequence is CASSSGFDSPLHF. The CDR3 DNA is TGTGCCAGCAGTTCGGGGTTCGATTCACCCCTCCACTTT.

The chain employs TRBV2 and TRBJ2-7; no reliable D call. Germline V gene lookup returns CDR1 SNHLY and CDR2 FYNNEI. This CDR3 spans 13 amino acids. Trimming left V 8 bases short and J 1 base short, with 12 bases between. The CDR3 DNA is TGTGCCAGCGTCGGAGACAAGTCCTACGAGCAGTACTTC. Protein product: CASVGDKSYEQYF.

As DNA, the CDR3 is TGTGCCAGCAGGGGACTAGGGACGGTGAACACTGAAGCTTTCTTT. It specifies CASRGLGTVNTEAFF. The chain is built from TRBV12-3 or TRBV12-4 and TRBJ1-1; TRBD1 is a possible D gene (5 bases). The ends were cut back, 6 bases at V and 0 bases at J, with 14 bases in the middle. The CDR3 consists of 15 residues.